The 2 T cell receptor beta chains given below trace back to one sample, sequenced in a study of vaccination and CD4 T cells after COVID-19. TCRdb re-called the PCR reads with MiXCR, one entry per CDR3 protein. The sample records some 29,000 distinct CDR3 sequences, about half being singletons. Time point denoted: late sampling 161 to 241 days after vaccination in three convalescent patients. The specimen was CD4+ T cells from blood, collected about 7 months after SARS-CoV-2 vaccination. These receptors originate from a human donor who had recovered from COVID-19.

The chain has TRBV6-1 and TRBJ2-1, with 8 bases that match TRBD2. CDR1 is MNHNS, CDR2 SASEGT, per germline. This CDR3 has 15 residues. V lost 2 bases, J lost 7 bases, and 7 bases stayed unmatched. The CDR3, as DNA: TGTGCCAGCAGTGAAAATCTAGCGGGTGATAATGAGCAGTTCTTC. Protein product: CASSENLAGDNEQFF.

V usage is TRBV19 and J usage is TRBJ2-3; possible D gene TRBD2, 6 bases. The CDR3 is made up of 14 amino acids. Trimming removed 9 bases at V and 0 bases at J, with 13 bases between. CDR1 and CDR2 (germline): LNHDA, SQIVND (reference sequence). The CDR3 is CASAGTGSTDTQYF. As DNA, the CDR3 is TGTGCCAGCGCGGGAACCGGGAGCACAGATACGCAGTATTTT.